This entry concerns a single T cell receptor beta chain. This CDR3 is also generated by other DNA sequences in the sample. The entry originates in a study of blood T cell repertoires in COVID-19. Study in general: Donors in the United States, Italy and Spain gave samples during acute or convalescent COVID-19. PBMCs, B-cell-depleted T cells, or T cells provided the cDNA or gDNA that made up the material.

Enrolled during active infection, Seattle patients were then followed longitudinally. The CDR3 consists of 12 residues. In germline, CDR1 is MNHEY, CDR2 SMNVEV (reference sequence). Trimming shortened V by 4 bases and J by 1 base, and 4 bases separated the two germline ends. Per the original data handling: From reference gene primer amplification, estimates of nucleated cell counts were derived. The assay was immunoSEQ multiplex PCR, and TCRdb's table has in-frame clones only and misses some. The D gene and trimming were derived from the DNA, and the V and J assignments and clone size from that table. The sample holds approximately 440,000 clones; around 89% are singletons and the top ten take approximately 12%.

The chain couples TRBV27 to TRBJ1-1; D is uncertain. The sample comprised peripheral blood. The source is a woman aged 45-60 years with COVID-19, enrolled during active disease. The CDR3 DNA sequence: TGTGCCAGCAGTTCCGGGAACACTGAAGCTTTCTTT. Translating gives CASSSGNTEAFF.